This TCR beta chain appears in the sequencing data of a study of shared clonotypes between healthy human individuals. The wider study: The plates for each donor numbered three CD4 naive, three CD4 memory, two CD8 naive and one CD8 memory.

TCRdb keeps only in-frame clones here, not all; method: immunoSEQ multiplex PCR. The sample yields around 1.9 million clones, approximately 92% seen once. Naive CD8 populations comprised CD45RO-negative cells positively selected for CCR7, excluding terminally differentiated effector memory CD45RA+ cells. This clone appeared once. The V end lost 1 base, the J end lost 4 bases, and 11 bases lay between the germline ends. Looked up from germline, CDR1 is SGHRS and CDR2 is YFSETQ. This CDR3 has 14 amino acids. This sequence joins TRBV5-1 and TRBJ1-1, with D possibly matching TRBD1 (6 bases). The receptor was isolated from a young man in good health. Some clones in this sample may be carry-over from other donors' samples. Sequenced: naive CD8+ T cells from PBMCs. CDR3 amino acids: CASSLYRDGTEAFF. The CDR3 coding sequence is TGCGCCAGCAGCTTGTACAGGGATGGCACTGAAGCTTTCTTT.